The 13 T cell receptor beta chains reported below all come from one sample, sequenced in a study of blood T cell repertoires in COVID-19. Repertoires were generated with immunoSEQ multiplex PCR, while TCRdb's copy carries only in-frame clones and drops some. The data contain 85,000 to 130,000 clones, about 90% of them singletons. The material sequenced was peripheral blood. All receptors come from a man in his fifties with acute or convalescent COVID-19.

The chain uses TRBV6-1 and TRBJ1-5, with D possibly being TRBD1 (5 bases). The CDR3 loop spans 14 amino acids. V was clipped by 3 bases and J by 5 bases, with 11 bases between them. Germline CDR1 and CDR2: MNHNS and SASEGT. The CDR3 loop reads CASSDRWGDQPQHF. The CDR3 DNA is TGTGCCAGCAGTGATAGGTGGGGGGATCAGCCCCAGCATTTT.

The CDR3 sequence: CASSWRQGYEQYF. As DNA, the CDR3 is TGTGCCAGCAGTTGGAGACAGGGCTACGAGCAGTACTTC. The chain is built from TRBV12-3 or TRBV12-4 and TRBJ2-7; TRBD1 agrees at 7 bases. The junction had 3 bases not matched to a gene; V was cut back by 4 bases and J by 3 bases. This CDR3 has 13 amino acids.

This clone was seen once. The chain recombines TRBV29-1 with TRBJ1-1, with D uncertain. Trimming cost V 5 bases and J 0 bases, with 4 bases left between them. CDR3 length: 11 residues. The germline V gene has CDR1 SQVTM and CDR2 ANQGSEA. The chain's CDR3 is CSVLLNTEAFF. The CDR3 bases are TGCAGCGTTCTCCTGAACACTGAAGCTTTCTTT. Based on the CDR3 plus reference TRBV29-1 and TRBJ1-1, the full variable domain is SAVISQKPSRDICQRGTSLTIQCQVDSQVTMMFWYRQQPGQSLTLIATANQGSEATYESGFVIDKFPISRPNLTFSTLTVSNMSPEDSSIYLCSVLLNTEAFFGQGTRLTVV.

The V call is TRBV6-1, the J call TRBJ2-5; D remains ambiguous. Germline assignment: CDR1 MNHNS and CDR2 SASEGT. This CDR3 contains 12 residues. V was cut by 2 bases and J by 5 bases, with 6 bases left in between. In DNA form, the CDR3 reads TGTGCCAGCAGTGAACTAGATGAGACCCAGTACTTC. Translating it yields CASSELDETQYF.

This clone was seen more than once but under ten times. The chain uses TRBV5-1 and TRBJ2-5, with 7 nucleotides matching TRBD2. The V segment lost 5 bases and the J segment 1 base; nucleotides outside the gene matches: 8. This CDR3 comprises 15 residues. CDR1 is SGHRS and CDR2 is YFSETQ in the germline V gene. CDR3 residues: CASRPAGRLQETQYF. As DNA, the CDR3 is TGCGCCAGCAGGCCAGCGGGGCGTCTCCAAGAGACCCAGTACTTC.

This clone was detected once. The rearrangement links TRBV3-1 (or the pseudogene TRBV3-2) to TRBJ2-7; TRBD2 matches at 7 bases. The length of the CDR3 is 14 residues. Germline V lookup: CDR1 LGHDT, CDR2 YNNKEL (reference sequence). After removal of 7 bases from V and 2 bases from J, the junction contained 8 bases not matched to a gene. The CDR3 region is CASTHSGTTYEQYF. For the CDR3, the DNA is TGTGCCAGCACCCATTCGGGGACTACCTACGAGCAGTACTTC.

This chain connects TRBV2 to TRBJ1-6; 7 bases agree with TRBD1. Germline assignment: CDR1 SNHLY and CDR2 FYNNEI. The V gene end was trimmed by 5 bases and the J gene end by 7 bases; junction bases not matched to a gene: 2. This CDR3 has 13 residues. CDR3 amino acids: CASSRQGNSPLHF. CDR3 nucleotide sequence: TGTGCCAGCAGTCGACAGGGAAATTCACCCCTCCACTTT.

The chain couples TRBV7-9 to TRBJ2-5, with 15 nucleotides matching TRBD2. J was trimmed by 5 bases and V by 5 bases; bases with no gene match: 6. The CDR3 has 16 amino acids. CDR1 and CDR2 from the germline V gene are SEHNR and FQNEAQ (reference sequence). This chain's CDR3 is CASSPGLAGGGETQYF. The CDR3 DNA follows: TGTGCCAGCAGCCCGGGACTAGCGGGAGGCGGGGAGACCCAGTACTTC.

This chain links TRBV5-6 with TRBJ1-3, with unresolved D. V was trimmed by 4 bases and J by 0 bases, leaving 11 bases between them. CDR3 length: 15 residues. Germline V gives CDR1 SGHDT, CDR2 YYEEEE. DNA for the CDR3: TGTGCCAGCAGCCTTAGACAAACCTCTGGAAACACCATATATTTT. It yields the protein CASSLRQTSGNTIYF.

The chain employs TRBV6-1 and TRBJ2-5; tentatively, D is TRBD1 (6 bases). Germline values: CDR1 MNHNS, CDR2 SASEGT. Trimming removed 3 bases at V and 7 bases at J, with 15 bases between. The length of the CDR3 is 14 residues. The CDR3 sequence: CASSDLGALGTQYF. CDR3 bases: TGTGCCAGCAGTGACCTGGGGGCATTAGGGACCCAGTACTTC.

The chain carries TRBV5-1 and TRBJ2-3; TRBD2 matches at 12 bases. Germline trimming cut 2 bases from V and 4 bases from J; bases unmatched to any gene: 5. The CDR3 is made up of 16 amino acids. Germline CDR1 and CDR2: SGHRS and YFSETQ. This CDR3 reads CASSFPLAGGPDTQYF. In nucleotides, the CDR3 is TGCGCCAGCAGCTTCCCACTAGCGGGAGGTCCAGATACGCAGTATTTT. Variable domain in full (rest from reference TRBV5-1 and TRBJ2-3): KAGVTQTPRYLIKTRGQQVTLSCSPISGHRSVSWYQQTPGQGLQFLFEYFSETQRNKGNFPGRFSGRQFSNSRSEMNVSTLELGDSALYLCASSFPLAGGPDTQYFGPGTRLTVL.

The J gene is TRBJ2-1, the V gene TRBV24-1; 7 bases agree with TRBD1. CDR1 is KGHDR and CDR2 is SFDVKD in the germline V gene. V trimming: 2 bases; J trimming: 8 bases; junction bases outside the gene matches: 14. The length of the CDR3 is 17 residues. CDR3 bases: TGTGCCACCAGTGATTCGTCGGCGACAGGGACCACCTATGAGCAGTTCTTC. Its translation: CATSDSSATGTTYEQFF.

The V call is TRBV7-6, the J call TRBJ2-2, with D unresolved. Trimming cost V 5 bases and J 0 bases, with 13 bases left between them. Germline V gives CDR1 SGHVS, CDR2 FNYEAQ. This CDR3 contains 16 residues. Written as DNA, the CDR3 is TGTGCCAGCAGCCCCACCCTCAGGACGAACACCGGGGAGCTGTTTTTT. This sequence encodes CASSPTLRTNTGELFF.